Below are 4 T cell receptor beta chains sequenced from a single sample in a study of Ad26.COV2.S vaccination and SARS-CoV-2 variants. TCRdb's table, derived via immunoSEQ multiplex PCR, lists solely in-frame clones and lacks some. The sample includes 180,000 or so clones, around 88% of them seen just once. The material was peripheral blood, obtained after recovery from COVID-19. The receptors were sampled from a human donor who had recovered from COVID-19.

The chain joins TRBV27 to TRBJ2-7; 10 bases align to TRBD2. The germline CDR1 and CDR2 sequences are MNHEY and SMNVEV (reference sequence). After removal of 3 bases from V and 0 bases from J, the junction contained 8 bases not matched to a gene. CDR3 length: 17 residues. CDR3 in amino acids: CASSFQASGGTSYEQYF. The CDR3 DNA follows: TGTGCCAGCAGTTTTCAGGCTAGCGGGGGTACCTCCTACGAGCAGTACTTC.

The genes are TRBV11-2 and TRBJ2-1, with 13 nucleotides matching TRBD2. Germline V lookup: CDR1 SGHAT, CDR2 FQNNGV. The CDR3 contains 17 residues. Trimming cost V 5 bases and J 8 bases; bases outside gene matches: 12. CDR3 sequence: CASSPTSGRAPRDEQFF. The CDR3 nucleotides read TGTGCCAGCAGCCCCACTAGCGGGAGGGCCCCGCGCGATGAGCAGTTCTTC.

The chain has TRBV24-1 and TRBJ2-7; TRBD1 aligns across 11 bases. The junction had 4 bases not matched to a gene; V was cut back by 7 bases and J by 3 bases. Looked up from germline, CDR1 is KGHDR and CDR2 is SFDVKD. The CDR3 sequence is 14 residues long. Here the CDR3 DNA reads TGTGCCACCAGCGGGGGACAGGGGGTCTACGAGCAGTACTTC. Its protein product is CATSGGQGVYEQYF.

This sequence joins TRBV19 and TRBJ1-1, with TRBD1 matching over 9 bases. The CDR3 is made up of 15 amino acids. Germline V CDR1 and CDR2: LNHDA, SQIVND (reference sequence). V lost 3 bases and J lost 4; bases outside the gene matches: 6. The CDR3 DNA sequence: TGTGCCAGTAGTATCGGGACAGGGTGGGGCACTGAAGCTTTCTTT. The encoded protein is CASSIGTGWGTEAFF.